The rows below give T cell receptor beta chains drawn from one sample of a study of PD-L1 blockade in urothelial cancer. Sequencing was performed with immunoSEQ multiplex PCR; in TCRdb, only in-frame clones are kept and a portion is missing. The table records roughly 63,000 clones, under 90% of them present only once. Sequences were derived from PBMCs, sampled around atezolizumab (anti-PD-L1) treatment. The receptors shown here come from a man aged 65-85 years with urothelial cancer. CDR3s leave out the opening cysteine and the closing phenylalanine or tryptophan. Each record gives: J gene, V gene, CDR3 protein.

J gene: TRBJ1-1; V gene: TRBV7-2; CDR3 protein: ASSLTGFTEAF
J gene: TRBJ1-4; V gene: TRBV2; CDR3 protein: ASSLRTGTTNEKLF
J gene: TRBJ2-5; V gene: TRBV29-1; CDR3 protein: SHQTGGPGETQY
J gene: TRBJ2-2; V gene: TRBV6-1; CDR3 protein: ASSELSGQITTNTGELF
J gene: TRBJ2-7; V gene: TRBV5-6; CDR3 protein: ASRIRDSFYEQY
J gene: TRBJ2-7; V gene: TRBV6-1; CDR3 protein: ASSERQGSYEQY
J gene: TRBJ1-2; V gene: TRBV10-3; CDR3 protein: AIRKDEGGYT
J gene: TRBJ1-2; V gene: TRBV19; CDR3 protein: ASGSPSALSAYGYT
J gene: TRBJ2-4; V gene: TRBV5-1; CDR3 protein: ASSLGGRENIQY
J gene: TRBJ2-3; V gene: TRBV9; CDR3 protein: ASSAGQGPDTQY
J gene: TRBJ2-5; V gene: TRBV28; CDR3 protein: ASSSSLETQY
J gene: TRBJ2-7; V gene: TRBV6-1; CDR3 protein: ASSEGLAGVYEQY
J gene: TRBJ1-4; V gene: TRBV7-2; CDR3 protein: ASSSTGGISEKLF
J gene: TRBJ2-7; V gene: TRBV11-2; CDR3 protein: ASSSLRGRGYEQY
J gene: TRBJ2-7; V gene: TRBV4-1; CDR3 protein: ASSQDPVGTGPREQY
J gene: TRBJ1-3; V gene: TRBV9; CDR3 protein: ASSGSSGTGNTIY
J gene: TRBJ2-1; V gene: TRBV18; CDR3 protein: ASSALTSGNEQF
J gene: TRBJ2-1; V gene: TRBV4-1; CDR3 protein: ASSQEGLDLYNEQF
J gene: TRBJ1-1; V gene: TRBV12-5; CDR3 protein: ASGTGFGTEAF
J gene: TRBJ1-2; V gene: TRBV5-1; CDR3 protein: ASSLGTANYGYT
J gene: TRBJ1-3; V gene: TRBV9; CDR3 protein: ASSDRVAGSGNTIY
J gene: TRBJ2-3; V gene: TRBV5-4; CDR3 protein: ASSSRTSETDTQY
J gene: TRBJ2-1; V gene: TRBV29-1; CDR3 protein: SADRTGIYEQF
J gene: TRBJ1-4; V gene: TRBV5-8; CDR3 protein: ASSSGQGGNEKLF
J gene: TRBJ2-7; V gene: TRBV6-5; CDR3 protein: ASSSGLAGGEQY
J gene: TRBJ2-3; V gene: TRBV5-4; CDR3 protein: ASSLGSGSTDTQY
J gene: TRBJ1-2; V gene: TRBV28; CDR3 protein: ASSGRDRGPNYGYT
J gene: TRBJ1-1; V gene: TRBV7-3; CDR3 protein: ASSLSGPNTEAF
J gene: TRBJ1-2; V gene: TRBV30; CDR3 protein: AWSVRGFLSYGYT
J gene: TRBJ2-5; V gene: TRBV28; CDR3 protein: ASSSQETQY
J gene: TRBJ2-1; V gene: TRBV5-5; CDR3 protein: ASLAGGPWDEQF
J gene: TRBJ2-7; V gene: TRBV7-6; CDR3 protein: ASSLAFGDYEQY
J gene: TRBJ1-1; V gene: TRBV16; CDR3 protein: ASSPHRGDTEAF
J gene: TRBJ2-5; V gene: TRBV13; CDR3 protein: ASSLDRAETQY
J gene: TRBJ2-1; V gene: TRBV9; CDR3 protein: ASSVVPGGSYNEQF
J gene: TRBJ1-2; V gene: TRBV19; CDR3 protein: ASSIYPGGYT
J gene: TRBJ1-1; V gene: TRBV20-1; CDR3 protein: SARPNTEAF
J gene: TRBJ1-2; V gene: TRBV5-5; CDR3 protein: ASSLEGQGYYGYT
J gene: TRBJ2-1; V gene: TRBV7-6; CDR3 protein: ASSPSPSSYNEQF
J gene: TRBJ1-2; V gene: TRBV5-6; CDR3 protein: ASSSGQGAHIGYGYT
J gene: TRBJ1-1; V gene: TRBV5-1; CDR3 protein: ASSLARGEWAEAF
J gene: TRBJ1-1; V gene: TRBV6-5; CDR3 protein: ASTENTEAF